This T cell receptor beta chain comes out of a study of CD8 T cells in ankylosing spondylitis. The study's findings and limits: Some of these motif variants have turned up before, in reports on reactive arthritis synovial fluid and blood. Researchers report that disease-linked clones proved CD8+ and relatively rare in peripheral blood.

Quantitative 5'-RACE was performed with molecular barcodes, and it yielded the TCR beta libraries. Each CDR3 protein gets one entry after TCRdb re-called the 5' RACE reads with MiXCR. The sample lists roughly 7,300 distinct CDR3 sequences, 8.2% occurring once. There are 18 residues in the CDR3. The V gene's germline CDR1 is LGHDT and CDR2 YNNKEL (reference sequence). Trimming removed 11 bases from V and 6 bases from J, with 32 bases in between. This clonotype was picked up a small number of times. The antigen is not known. This sequence joins TRBV3-1 and TRBJ2-1, with a tentative D call TRBD2 (6 bases). The sequence came from a male donor with ankylosing spondylitis or in good health (not recorded which). Sequenced: blood, either unsorted or a sorted T cell fraction (not recorded which). The DNA of the CDR3 is TGTGCCCGGAAGGGAGGACACCTTATCGAACCCCCCCTCAATGAGCAGTTCTTC. Its protein is CARKGGHLIEPPLNEQFF.